The 7 T cell receptor beta chains below all came from one sample that was sequenced in a study of T cell repertoires in cytomegalovirus infection. A single record per CDR3 protein comes from TCRdb applying MiXCR to the reads. The table has a few hundred thousand distinct CDR3 sequences, 15% to 20% seen once; the top ten hold 12%. The sequenced sample consisted of PBMCs. The receptors shown here come from a human donor in good health (CMV status not recorded). Some clones in this sample may be carry-over from other donors' samples.

This clonotype has only a few counts. The chain couples TRBV6-6 to TRBJ1-1; no reliable D call. The V end lost 7 bases, the J end lost 4 bases, and 19 bases lay between the germline ends. Germline CDR1 MNHNY, CDR2 SVGAGI (reference sequence). The length of the CDR3 is 15 residues. The CDR3 region is CASTEQALLSTEAFF. CDR3 bases: TGTGCCAGCACCGAACAAGCCCTTCTGAGCACTGAAGCTTTCTTT.

This sequence joins TRBV18 and TRBJ2-1, with a weak D call TRBD1 (6 bases). Trimming stripped 0 bases from V and 8 bases from J, with 11 bases between. Per germline, CDR1 KGHSH and CDR2 LQKENI. The CDR3 is made up of 14 amino acids. Written as DNA, the CDR3 is TGTGCCAGCTCACCACCGGGCAGGGGATATGAGCAGTTCTTC. Protein: CASSPPGRGYEQFF.

The chain joins TRBV19 to TRBJ1-1; D is uncertain. From germline, CDR1 is LNHDA and CDR2 SQIVND (reference sequence). CDR3 length equals 13 residues. Trimming cost V 5 bases and J 2 bases, with 9 bases left between them. In nucleotides, the CDR3 is TGTGCCAGTAGTCCGCTGATTAACACTGAAGCTTTCTTT. Encoded protein: CASSPLINTEAFF.

This clonotype has ten or more counts. The chain recombines TRBV7-2 with TRBJ2-7; 9 bases align to TRBD1. Germline V gives CDR1 SGHTA, CDR2 FQGNSA. This CDR3 is built from 15 residues. Trimming at V came to 4 bases and at J to 2 bases, leaving 6 bases not matched to a gene. The CDR3 reads CASSSVGQGPYEQYF. The CDR3 DNA sequence: TGTGCCAGCAGCTCCGTGGGACAGGGCCCCTACGAGCAGTACTTC.

The rearrangement uses TRBV7-2 and TRBJ1-4, with TRBD1 matching over 8 bases. Germline-derived CDR1 and CDR2 are SGHTA and FQGNSA. V dropped 4 bases and J dropped 7; count of bases not matched to a gene: 8. CDR3 length: 15 amino acids. CDR3 DNA sequence: TGTGCCAGCAGCTCTGGACAGGGTAATGGTGAAAAACTGTTTTTT. Protein sequence: CASSSGQGNGEKLFF.

The J gene is TRBJ2-5, the V gene TRBV20-1; TRBD2 aligns across 13 bases. Germline trimming cut 1 base from V and 3 bases from J; bases unmatched to any gene: 2. The CDR3 is 15 residues long. Germline loops: CDR1 DFQATT, CDR2 SNEGSKA (reference sequence). The CDR3 loop is CSARGLAGGEETQYF. In DNA form, the CDR3 reads TGCAGTGCTAGAGGACTAGCGGGGGGCGAAGAGACCCAGTACTTC.

The chain recombines TRBV20-1 with TRBJ1-3; TRBD1 might be the D (6 bases). V was trimmed by 3 bases and J by 8 bases, leaving 14 bases between them. The CDR3 has 13 residues. Germline V gene sequence: CDR1 DFQATT, CDR2 SNEGSKA (reference sequence). CDR3 loop: CSAREQGRHTIYF. The CDR3 DNA sequence: TGCAGTGCTAGGGAACAGGGAAGGCACACCATATATTTT.